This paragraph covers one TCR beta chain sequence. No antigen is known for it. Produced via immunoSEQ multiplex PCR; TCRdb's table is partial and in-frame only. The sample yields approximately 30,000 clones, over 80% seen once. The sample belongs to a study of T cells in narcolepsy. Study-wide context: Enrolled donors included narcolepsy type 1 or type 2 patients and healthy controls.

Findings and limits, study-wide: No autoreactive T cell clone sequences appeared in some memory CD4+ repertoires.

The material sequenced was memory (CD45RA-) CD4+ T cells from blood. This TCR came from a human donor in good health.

The CDR3 is CASSPGTGPYNEQFF. CDR3 DNA sequence: TGTGCCAGCAGTCCCGGGACAGGCCCCTACAATGAGCAGTTCTTC. The genes are TRBV9 and TRBJ2-1, with TRBD1 matching over 8 bases. Trimming cost V 5 bases and J 2 bases; bases outside gene matches: 6. This CDR3 region has 15 residues. CDR1 SGDLS and CDR2 YYNGEE come from the germline V gene.